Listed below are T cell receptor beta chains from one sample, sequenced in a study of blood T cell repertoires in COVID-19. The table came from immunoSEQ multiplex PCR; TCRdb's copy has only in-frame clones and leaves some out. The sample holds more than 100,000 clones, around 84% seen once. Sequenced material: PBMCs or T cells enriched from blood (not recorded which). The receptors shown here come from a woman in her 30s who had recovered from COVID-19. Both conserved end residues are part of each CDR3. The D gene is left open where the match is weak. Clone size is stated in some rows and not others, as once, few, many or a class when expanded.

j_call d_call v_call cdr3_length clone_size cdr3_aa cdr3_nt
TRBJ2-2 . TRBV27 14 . CASSLDAVAGELFF TGTGCCAGCAGTTTAGACGCGGTTGCCGGGGAGCTGTTTTTT
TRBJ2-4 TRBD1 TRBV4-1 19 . CASSQEPPRGPLAKNIQYF TGCGCCAGCAGCCAAGAACCCCCCAGGGGGCCTCTAGCCAAAAACATTCAGTACTTC
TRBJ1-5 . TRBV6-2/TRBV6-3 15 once CASSYTQGFGQPQHF TGTGCCAGCAGTTACACCCAGGGATTCGGCCAGCCCCAGCATTTT
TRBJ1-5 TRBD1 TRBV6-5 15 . CATTGTGATNQPQHF TGTGCCACGACCGGGACAGGGGCCACCAATCAGCCCCAGCATTTT
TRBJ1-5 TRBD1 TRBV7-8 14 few CASSFDRGNQPQHF TGTGCCAGCAGCTTCGACAGGGGGAATCAGCCCCAGCATTTT
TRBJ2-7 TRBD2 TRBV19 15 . CASSIRGGPPYEQYF TGTGCCAGTAGTATTCGCGGGGGACCACCCTACGAGCAGTACTTC
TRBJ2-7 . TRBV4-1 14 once CASSLDPTVYEQYF TGCGCCAGCAGCCTCGACCCAACAGTCTACGAGCAGTACTTC
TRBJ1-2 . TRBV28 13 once CASSLYSSYGYTF TGTGCCAGCAGTTTATACAGCAGCTATGGCTACACCTTC
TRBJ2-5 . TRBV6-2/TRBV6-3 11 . CASSQGGPQYF TGTGCCAGCAGCCAGGGGGGGCCCCAGTACTTC
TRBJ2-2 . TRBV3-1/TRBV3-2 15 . CASSRGPGAGGELFF TGTGCCAGCAGCCGTGGGCCGGGAGCAGGCGGGGAGCTGTTTTTT
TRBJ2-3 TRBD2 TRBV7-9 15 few CASSNLAGITDTQYF TGTGCCAGCAGCAACCTAGCGGGGATCACAGATACGCAGTATTTT
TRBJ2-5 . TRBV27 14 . CARGLRCGFFSQYF TGTGCCAGGGGCCTTAGGTGCGGGTTCTTCTCCCAGTACTTC
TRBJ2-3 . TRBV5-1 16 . CASSPSLPTGGDTQYF TGCGCCAGCAGCCCGTCCCTACCTACGGGGGGCGATACGCAGTATTTT
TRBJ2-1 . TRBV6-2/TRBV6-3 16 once CASSPSWGRSYNEQFF TGTGCCAGCAGCCCTTCCTGGGGCCGTAGCTACAATGAGCAGTTCTTC
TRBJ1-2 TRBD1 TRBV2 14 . CASSAGGTLYGYTF TGTGCCAGCAGTGCAGGGGGGACCCTCTATGGCTACACCTTC
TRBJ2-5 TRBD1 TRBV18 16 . CASSPPTGGLQETQYF TGTGCCAGCTCACCACCGACAGGGGGCCTGCAAGAGACCCAGTACTTC
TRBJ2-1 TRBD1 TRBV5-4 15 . CASSLGDSSYNEQFF TGTGCCAGCAGCTTGGGGGACAGCTCCTACAATGAGCAGTTCTTC
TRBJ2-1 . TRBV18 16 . CASSLLAVTAYNEQFF TGTGCCAGCTCACTCTTAGCGGTTACTGCCTACAATGAGCAGTTCTTC
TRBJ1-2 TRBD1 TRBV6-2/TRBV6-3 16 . CASSYQLGTGLYGYTF TGTGCCAGCAGTTACCAACTTGGGACAGGGCTCTATGGCTACACCTTC
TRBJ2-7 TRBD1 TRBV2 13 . CASNRQGQYEQYF TGTGCCAGCAATAGACAGGGGCAATACGAGCAGTACTTC
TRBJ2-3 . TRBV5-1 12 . CASSLSTDTQYF TGCGCCAGCAGCTTGTCGACAGATACGCAGTATTTT
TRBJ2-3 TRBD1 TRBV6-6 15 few CASSPSRGLTDTQYF TGTGCCAGCAGTCCATCCAGGGGGCTCACAGATACGCAGTATTTT
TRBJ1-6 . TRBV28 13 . CATQTITNSPLHF TGTGCCACCCAGACTATTACCAATTCACCCCTCCACTTT
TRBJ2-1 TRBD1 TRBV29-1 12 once CSGETGNNEQFF TGCAGCGGAGAGACAGGGAACAATGAGCAGTTCTTC
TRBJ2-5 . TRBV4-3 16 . CASSQETGTSQETQYF TGCGCCAGCAGCCAAGAAACTGGGACTTCACAAGAGACCCAGTACTTC
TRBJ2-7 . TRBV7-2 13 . CASSRASSYEQYF TGTGCCAGCAGTCGCGCGTCATCCTACGAGCAGTACTTC
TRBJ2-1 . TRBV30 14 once CAWSVGVPYNEQFF TGTGCCTGGAGTGTAGGGGTCCCTTACAATGAGCAGTTCTTC
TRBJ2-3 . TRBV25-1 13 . CASSELGANTQYF TGTGCCAGCAGTGAATTGGGGGCAAATACGCAGTATTTT
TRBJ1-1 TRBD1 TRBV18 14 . CASSRDRGNTEAFF TGTGCCAGCTCACGGGACAGGGGAAACACTGAAGCTTTCTTT
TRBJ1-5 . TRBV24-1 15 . CATSEGMNSNQPQHF TGTGCCACCAGTGAGGGCATGAATAGCAATCAGCCCCAGCATTTT
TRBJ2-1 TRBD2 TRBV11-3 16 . CASSSTSGRAWVEQFF TGTGCCAGCAGCTCTACTAGCGGGAGGGCCTGGGTTGAGCAGTTCTTC
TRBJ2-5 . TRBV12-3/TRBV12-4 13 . CASSFRGAETQYF TGTGCCAGCAGCTTCCGGGGTGCAGAGACCCAGTACTTC
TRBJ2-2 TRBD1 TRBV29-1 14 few CSVVGTGLAGELFF TGCAGCGTCGTCGGGACAGGGCTGGCCGGGGAGCTGTTTTTT
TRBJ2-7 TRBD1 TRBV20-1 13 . CSASRGLGFEQYF TGCAGTGCTAGTAGGGGGCTCGGTTTCGAGCAGTACTTC